This T cell receptor (beta chain) was recovered during a study of Ad26.COV2.S vaccination and SARS-CoV-2 variants. Study context: Intramuscular Ad26.COV2.S doses were given once or twice, 56 days apart. The study, taken as a whole, reports: Estimates derived from TCR breadth and depth analyses may have underestimated total T cell responses.

Data came from immunoSEQ multiplex PCR; TCRdb stores just in-frame clones and leaves some out. The sample carries roughly 270,000 clones, approximately 87% recorded once. The treatment is: 19 received Ad26.COV2.S at low or high dose, single or two shots; a few received placebo; per-sample allocation not given. Sampling was performed 63 days after the first vaccine or placebo injection. Its platform was an Ad26 vector, and its expressed antigen was Wuhan-strain SARS-CoV-2 spike. From germline, CDR1 is SGHTA and CDR2 FQGNSA. The germline V and J ends were trimmed by 1 base and 4 bases, with 10 bases remaining between them. CDR3 length: 14 amino acids. On this clone itself: Its antigen is not identified.

The receptor comes from a person aged 18-65 years who received the Ad26.COV2.S COVID-19 vaccine or a placebo. Sequences were derived from peripheral blood, sampled in a trial of Ad26.COV2.S vaccine versus placebo. J is TRBJ1-1 and V is TRBV7-2; possible D gene TRBD1, 5 bases. The CDR3 loop is CASSLVRGFTEAFF. DNA of the CDR3: TGTGCCAGCAGCTTAGTGCGGGGGTTCACTGAAGCTTTCTTT.